A selection of T cell receptor beta chains follows, all from one sample in a study of T cell changes during pregnancy in multiple sclerosis. Profiled with immunoSEQ multiplex PCR; TCRdb holds only in-frame clones, not every one. This table has roughly 110,000 clones, 85% to 95% appearing once. The sample was peripheral blood, taken after pregnancy. All receptors come from a female donor with multiple sclerosis, enrolled in a pregnancy study. The CDR3 runs from the conserved cysteine through the conserved F or W. Only some rows state a clone size, as once, few, many or a class for expanded clones.

v_call,clone_size,j_call,cdr3_aa
TRBV7-2,-,TRBJ2-2,CASSLVGTGATGELFF
TRBV19,-,TRBJ2-3,CASSITTNTDTQYF
TRBV19,-,TRBJ2-2,CASSSGRAETGELFF
TRBV5-1,-,TRBJ2-1,CASSYMTSKHAGNEQFF
TRBV2,once,TRBJ2-1,CASSVVGGPYNEQFF
TRBV7-2,few,TRBJ1-2,CASSLDNSYGYTF
TRBV27,-,TRBJ2-6,CASSPPGQGGGANVLTF
TRBV5-1,-,TRBJ2-7,CASSLAPRGGSSYEQYF
TRBV7-9,-,TRBJ1-2,CASSLNANYGYTF
TRBV9,-,TRBJ2-3,CASSVANRDTQYF
TRBV11-2,-,TRBJ2-5,CASSLGPGIQETQYF
TRBV12-5,-,TRBJ2-1,CASGLVQPSGYLHEQFF
TRBV28,few,TRBJ1-3,CASSPPDRESGNTIYF
TRBV5-6,-,TRBJ2-2,CASSPGLAGGFGPGELFF
TRBV7-2,-,TRBJ1-6,CASSLGPNSPLHF
TRBV7-9,few,TRBJ2-7,CASSLPDRGGEQYF
TRBV7-3,once,TRBJ2-3,CASSLNPTSTDTQYF
TRBV15,-,TRBJ2-5,CATSRDPTGQETQYF
TRBV2,-,TRBJ2-2,CASSMTGQANTGELFF
TRBV10-3,-,TRBJ2-5,CAISQAGGGETQYF
TRBV5-4,-,TRBJ2-2,CASSLGRGLGGELFF
TRBV10-3,-,TRBJ2-1,CAISEPGLAGDDEQFF
TRBV5-8,-,TRBJ2-3,CASSPITGSSTDTQYF
TRBV11-3,-,TRBJ2-2,CASSWLSNTGELFF
TRBV20-1,-,TRBJ2-1,CSAADFYEQFF
TRBV5-5,-,TRBJ2-2,CASSLYSGNTGELFF
TRBV27,-,TRBJ2-3,CASSPVITDTQYF
TRBV5-8,-,TRBJ1-4,CASNPRGNEKLFF
TRBV25-1,once,TRBJ2-3,CASESILTGGQDTQYF